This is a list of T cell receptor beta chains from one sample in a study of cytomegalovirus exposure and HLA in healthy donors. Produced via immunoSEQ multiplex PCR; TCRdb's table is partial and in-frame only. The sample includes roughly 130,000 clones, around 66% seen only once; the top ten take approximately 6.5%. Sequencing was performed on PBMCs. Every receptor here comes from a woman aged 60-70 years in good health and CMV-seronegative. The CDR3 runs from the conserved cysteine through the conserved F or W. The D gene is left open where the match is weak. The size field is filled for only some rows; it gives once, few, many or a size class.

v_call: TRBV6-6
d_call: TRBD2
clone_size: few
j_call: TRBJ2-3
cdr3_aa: CASKPTSGTDTQYF
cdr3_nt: TGTGCCAGCAAGCCGACTAGCGGCACAGATACGCAGTATTTT

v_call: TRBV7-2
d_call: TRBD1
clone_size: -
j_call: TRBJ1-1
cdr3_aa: CASSTQRGRTEAFF
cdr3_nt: TGTGCCAGCAGCACCCAAAGGGGGCGAACTGAAGCTTTCTTT

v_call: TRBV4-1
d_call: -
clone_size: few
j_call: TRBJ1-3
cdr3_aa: CASSQVPRSSGNTIYF
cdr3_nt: TGCGCCAGCAGCCAAGTCCCCAGGTCTTCTGGAAACACCATATATTTT

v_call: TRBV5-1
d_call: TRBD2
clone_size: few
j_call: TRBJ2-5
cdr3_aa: CASSPGTSGMGDYF
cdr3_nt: TGCGCCAGCAGCCCCGGGACTAGCGGGATGGGGGATTACTTC

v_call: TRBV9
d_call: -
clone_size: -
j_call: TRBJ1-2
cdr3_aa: CASSVGGTLNYGYTF
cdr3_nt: TGTGCCAGCAGCGTGGGGGGAACACTCAACTATGGCTACACCTTC

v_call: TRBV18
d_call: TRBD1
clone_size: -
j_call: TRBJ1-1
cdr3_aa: CASSPPQGENTEAFF
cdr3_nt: TGTGCCAGCTCACCACCGCAGGGGGAGAACACTGAAGCTTTCTTT

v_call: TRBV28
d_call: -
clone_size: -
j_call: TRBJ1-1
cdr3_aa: CASSPNTEAFF
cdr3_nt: TGTGCCAGCAGCCCAAACACTGAAGCTTTCTTT

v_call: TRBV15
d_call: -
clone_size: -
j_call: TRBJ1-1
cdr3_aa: CATSRDAAGQKAFF
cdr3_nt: TGTGCCACCAGCAGAGATGCGGCAGGGCAAAAAGCTTTCTTT

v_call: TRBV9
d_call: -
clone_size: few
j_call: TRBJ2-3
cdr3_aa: CASSPEGLPVVDTQYF
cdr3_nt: TGTGCCAGCAGCCCGGAGGGACTTCCCGTGGTAGATACGCAGTATTTT

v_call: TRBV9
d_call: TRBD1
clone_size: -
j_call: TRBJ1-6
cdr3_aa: CASSDGTGGNSPLHF
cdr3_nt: TGTGCCAGCAGCGATGGGACAGGGGGGAATTCACCCCTCCACTTT

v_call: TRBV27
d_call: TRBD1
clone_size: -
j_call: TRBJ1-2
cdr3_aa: CASSGGLGYGYTF
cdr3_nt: TGTGCCAGTTCAGGGGGGCTGGGCTATGGCTACACCTTC

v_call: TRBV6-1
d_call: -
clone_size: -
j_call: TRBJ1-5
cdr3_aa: CASRGVINQPQHF
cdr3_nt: TGTGCCAGTCGGGGGGTAATCAATCAGCCCCAGCATTTT

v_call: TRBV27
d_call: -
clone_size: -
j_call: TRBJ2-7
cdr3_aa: CATPRGICYEQYF
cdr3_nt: TGTGCCACCCCCCGGGGGATTTGCTACGAGCAGTACTTC

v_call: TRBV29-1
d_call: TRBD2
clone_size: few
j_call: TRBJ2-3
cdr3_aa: CSVDVGGELTQYF
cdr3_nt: TGCAGCGTTGATGTCGGGGGGGAGCTTACGCAGTATTTT

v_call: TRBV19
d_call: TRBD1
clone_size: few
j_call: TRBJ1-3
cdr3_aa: CASSKTGVGNTIYF
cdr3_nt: TGTGCCAGTAGCAAGACAGGGGTTGGAAACACCATATATTTT

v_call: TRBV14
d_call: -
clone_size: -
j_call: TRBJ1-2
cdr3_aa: CASSRNQAGYGYTF
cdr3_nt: TGTGCCAGCAGCCGTAACCAGGCGGGCTATGGCTACACCTTC

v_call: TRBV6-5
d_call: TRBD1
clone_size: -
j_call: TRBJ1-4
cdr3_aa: CASSYLAGGLNEKLFF
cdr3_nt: TGTGCCAGCAGTTACTTGGCAGGGGGCCTTAATGAAAAACTGTTTTTT

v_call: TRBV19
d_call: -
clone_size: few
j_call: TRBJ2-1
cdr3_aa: CASSIRGGWMDEQFF
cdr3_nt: TGTGCCAGTAGTATCCGAGGGGGTTGGATGGATGAGCAGTTCTTC

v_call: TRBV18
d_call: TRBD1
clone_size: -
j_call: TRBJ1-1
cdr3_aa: CASSRTGNTEAFF
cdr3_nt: TGTGCCAGCTCCAGGACAGGGAACACTGAAGCTTTCTTT

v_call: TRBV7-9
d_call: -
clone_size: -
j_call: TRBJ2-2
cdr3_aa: CASSLVNRPGELFF
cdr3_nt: TGTGCCAGCAGCTTAGTAAACAGGCCCGGGGAGCTGTTTTTT

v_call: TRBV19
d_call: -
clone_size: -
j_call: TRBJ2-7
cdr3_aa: CASSSPGEQYF
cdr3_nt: TGTGCCAGTAGTTCCCCAGGCGAGCAGTACTTC

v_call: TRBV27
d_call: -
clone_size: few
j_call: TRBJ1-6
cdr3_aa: CASSFFGGPLHF
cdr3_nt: TGTGCCAGCAGTTTCTTTGGAGGGCCCCTCCACTTT

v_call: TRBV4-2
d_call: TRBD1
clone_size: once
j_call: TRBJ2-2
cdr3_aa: CASSQDKQGASGELFF
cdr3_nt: TGTGCCAGCAGCCAAGATAAACAGGGGGCATCCGGGGAGCTGTTTTTT

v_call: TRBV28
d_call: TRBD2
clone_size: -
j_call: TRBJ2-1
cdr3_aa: CASSGGAGVWNNEQFF
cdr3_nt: TGTGCCAGCAGTGGGGGAGCGGGAGTCTGGAACAATGAGCAGTTCTTC

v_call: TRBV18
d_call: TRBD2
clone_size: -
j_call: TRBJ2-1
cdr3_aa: CASSSGTSGIGQFF
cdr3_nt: TGTGCCAGCTCCTCCGGGACTAGCGGGATTGGGCAGTTCTTC

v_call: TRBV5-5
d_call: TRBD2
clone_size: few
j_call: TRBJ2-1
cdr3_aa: CASSLAGSGRRFHNEQFF
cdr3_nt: TGTGCCAGCAGCTTGGCCGGGAGCGGGAGAAGGTTCCACAATGAGCAGTTCTTC

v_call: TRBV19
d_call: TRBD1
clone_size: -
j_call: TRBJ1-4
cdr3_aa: CASSIRGPNEKLFF
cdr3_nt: TGTGCCAGTAGTATCAGGGGGCCTAATGAAAAACTGTTTTTT

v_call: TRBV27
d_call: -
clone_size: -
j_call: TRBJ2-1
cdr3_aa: CASSLRDSQGRNNEQFF
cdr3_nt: TGTGCCAGCAGTTTGCGGGACAGCCAAGGGCGGAACAATGAGCAGTTCTTC

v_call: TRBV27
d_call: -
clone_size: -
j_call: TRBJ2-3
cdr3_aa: CASSAGKGLSLTDTQYF
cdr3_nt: TGTGCCAGCAGCGCCGGGAAGGGATTAAGTCTCACAGATACGCAGTATTTT

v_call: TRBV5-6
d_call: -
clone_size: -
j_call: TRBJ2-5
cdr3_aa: CASSLVSGKKREETQYF
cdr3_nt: TGTGCCAGCAGCTTGGTTTCGGGCAAAAAGCGGGAAGAGACCCAGTACTTC

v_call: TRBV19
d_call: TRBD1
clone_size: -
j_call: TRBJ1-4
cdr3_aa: CASRMGQTNEKLFF
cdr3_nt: TGTGCCAGTAGGATGGGACAGACTAATGAAAAACTGTTTTTT

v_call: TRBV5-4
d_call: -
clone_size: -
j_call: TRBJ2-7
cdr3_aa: CASSLEGGGGIEQYF
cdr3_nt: TGTGCCAGCAGCTTGGAGGGAGGGGGAGGTATAGAGCAGTACTTC

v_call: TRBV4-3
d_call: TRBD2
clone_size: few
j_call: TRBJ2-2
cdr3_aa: CASSQDRLAGAANTGELFF
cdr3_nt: TGCGCCAGCAGCCAAGATCGTCTAGCGGGGGCCGCGAACACCGGGGAGCTGTTTTTT

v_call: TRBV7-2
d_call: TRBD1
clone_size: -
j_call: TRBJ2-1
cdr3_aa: CASSSGQGARNEQFF
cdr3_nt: TGTGCCAGCAGCTCCGGACAGGGGGCTAGGAATGAGCAGTTCTTC

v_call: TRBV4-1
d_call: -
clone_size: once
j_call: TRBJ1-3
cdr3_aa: CASSQAQTAGTIYF
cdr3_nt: TGCGCCAGCAGCCAAGCACAGACAGCAGGCACCATATATTTT

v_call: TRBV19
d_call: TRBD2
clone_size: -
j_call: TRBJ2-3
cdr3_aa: CASSDRNLAGGDTQYF
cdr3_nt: TGTGCCAGTTCAGACAGGAACCTAGCGGGAGGAGATACGCAGTATTTT

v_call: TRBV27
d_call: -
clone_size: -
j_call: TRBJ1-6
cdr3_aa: CASSLAHGNNSPLHF
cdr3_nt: TGTGCCAGCAGTTTGGCGCACGGGAATAATTCACCCCTCCACTTT

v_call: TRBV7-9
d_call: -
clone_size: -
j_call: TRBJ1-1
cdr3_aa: CSSSWVAENTEAFF
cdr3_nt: TGTTCCAGCAGCTGGGTGGCGGAGAACACTGAAGCTTTCTTT

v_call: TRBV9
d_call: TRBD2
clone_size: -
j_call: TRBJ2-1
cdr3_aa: CASSVGLAGGPSSSYNEQFF
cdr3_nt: TGTGCCAGCAGCGTAGGGCTAGCGGGGGGGCCCAGTTCGTCCTACAATGAGCAGTTCTTC

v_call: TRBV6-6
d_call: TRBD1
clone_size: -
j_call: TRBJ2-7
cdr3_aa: CASTPGGQGWSEQYF
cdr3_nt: TGTGCCAGCACCCCAGGGGGACAGGGCTGGAGCGAGCAGTACTTC

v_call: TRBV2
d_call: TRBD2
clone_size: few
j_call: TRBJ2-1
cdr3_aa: CASSRGAGGTYNEQFF
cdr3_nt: TGTGCCAGCAGCCGTGGGGCGGGAGGGACGTACAATGAGCAGTTCTTC